What follows are 24 T cell receptor beta chains derived from one specimen sequenced in a study of cytomegalovirus exposure and HLA in healthy donors. PCR primers comprised 60 Vbeta and 13 Jbeta primers. Measured with immunoSEQ multiplex PCR; TCRdb has only the in-frame clones, and not every one. The table for this sample gives about 38,000 clones. Material: PBMCs. The receptors stem from a man aged 40-49 years in good health and CMV-seropositive.

This chain uses TRBV18 with TRBJ2-7; tentative D call: TRBD2 (6 bases). The germline gives CDR1 KGHSH, CDR2 LQKENI. The V end lost 1 base, the J end lost 7 bases, and 11 bases lay between the germline ends. This CDR3 has 13 residues. CDR3 in amino acids: CASSPHGDSEQYF. The CDR3 DNA follows: TGTGCCAGCTCACCACACGGGGACTCAGAGCAGTACTTC.

V gene TRBV5-1 combines with J gene TRBJ2-3; tentative D call: TRBD2 (5 bases). CDR3 length equals 15 residues. Per germline, CDR1 SGHRS and CDR2 YFSETQ. The V end was cut by 5 bases, the J end by 1 base, with 14 bases between. The CDR3 protein is CASSRASLGTDTQYF. In DNA, the CDR3 is TGCGCCAGCAGTAGGGCTAGCCTAGGCACAGATACGCAGTATTTT. The full variable domain, in which reference TRBV5-1 and TRBJ2-3 provide the parts outside the CDR3, is KAGVTQTPRYLIKTRGQQVTLSCSPISGHRSVSWYQQTPGQGLQFLFEYFSETQRNKGNFPGRFSGRQFSNSRSEMNVSTLELGDSALYLCASSRASLGTDTQYFGPGTRLTVL.

J is TRBJ2-7 and V is TRBV4-1, with 12 bases that match TRBD2. Germline V lookup: CDR1 MGHRA, CDR2 YSYEKL. The V and J ends lost 1 base and 2 bases, in that order; junction bases with no gene match: 6. This CDR3 is 17 amino acids long. The CDR3 bases are TGCGCCAGCAGCCAAGGACTAGCGGGAGTAAGGCCCTACGAGCAGTACTTC. It codes for CASSQGLAGVRPYEQYF.

V and J are TRBV27 and TRBJ2-1, with 9 bases lining up with TRBD2. CDR1 is MNHEY, CDR2 SMNVEV, per germline (reference sequence). The CDR3 is 18 amino acids. The V and J ends lost 6 bases and 4 bases, in that order; junction bases with no gene match: 16. CDR3 loop: CASSAGLAGLRPYNEQFF. DNA for the CDR3: TGTGCCAGCAGCGCGGGGCTAGCGGGACTCCGACCTTACAATGAGCAGTTCTTC.

The gene calls are TRBV29-1 and TRBJ2-5, with 9 bases matching TRBD2. Germline V lookup: CDR1 SQVTM, CDR2 ANQGSEA. The CDR3 runs 15 residues. J was trimmed by 9 bases and V by 7 bases; bases with no gene match: 18. The CDR3, as DNA: TGCAGCGACCAGGGTACTAGCGGGTGGGGTACGGCCCAGTACTTC. Protein: CSDQGTSGWGTAQYF.

V and J are TRBV7-2 and TRBJ1-3, with 7 bases lining up with TRBD1. The CDR3 covers 17 residues. V lost 1 base and J lost 4; bases outside the gene matches: 10. The germline gives CDR1 SGHTA, CDR2 FQGNSA. CDR3 sequence: CASSLDRGPGSGNTIYF. DNA of the CDR3: TGTGCCAGCAGCTTAGACAGGGGCCCTGGGTCGGGAAACACCATATATTTT.

This chain uses TRBV5-6 with TRBJ1-6, with TRBD1 identical over 9 bases. Germline V CDR1 and CDR2: SGHDT, YYEEEE. Trimming took 3 bases from V and 6 from J; bases not matched to a gene: 4. This CDR3 has 15 amino acids. This CDR3 is CASSWGQGSNSPLHF. CDR3 in DNA: TGTGCCAGCAGCTGGGGACAGGGAAGTAATTCACCCCTCCACTTT.

This chain joins TRBV25-1 and TRBJ2-1; 7 bases are a match to TRBD2. CDR3 length: 14 residues. Germline V gene lookup returns CDR1 MGHDK and CDR2 SYGVNS. V gave up 6 bases and J gave up 7 bases; unmatched junction bases: 9. CDR3 coding DNA: TGTGCCAGCAGCTTCCGGGGGGTGATTAATGAGCAGTTCTTC. As protein: CASSFRGVINEQFF.

This chain connects TRBV21-1 to TRBJ1-4. TRBV21-1 counts as a pseudogene. The CDR3 sequence is 16 residues long. CDR3 amino acids: CASSKVRCATNEKLFF. CDR3 DNA sequence: TGTGCCAGCAGCAAAGTTCGGTGTGCAACTAATGAAAAACTGTTTTTT.

The chain joins TRBV28 to TRBJ2-1, with TRBD1 matching 8 bases. Germline-derived CDR1 and CDR2 are MDHEN and SYDVKM. This CDR3 comprises 12 residues. V gave up 6 bases and J gave up 9 bases; unmatched junction bases: 4. The DNA for the CDR3 is TGTGCCAGCAGCCAACAGGGGGGTGAGCAGTTCTTC. Its translation: CASSQQGGEQFF.

This chain connects TRBV11-2 to TRBJ1-5; D unresolved. Trimming stripped 5 bases from V and 10 bases from J, with 15 bases between. The germline V gene has CDR1 SGHAT and CDR2 FQNNGV. There are 13 residues in the CDR3. DNA of the CDR3: TGTGCCAGCAGCCAACTTAGTGTCGCCCCCCAGCATTTT. This translates into CASSQLSVAPQHF.

The rearrangement uses TRBV4-2 and TRBJ2-7; no clear D gene. Trimming shortened V by 1 base and J by 3 bases, and 10 bases separated the two germline ends. This CDR3 region has 14 residues. Per germline, CDR1 LGHNA and CDR2 YNFKEQ. The CDR3 reads CASSQGLADYEQYF. The CDR3 bases are TGTGCCAGCAGCCAAGGACTTGCTGACTACGAGCAGTACTTC.

The V gene is TRBV14, the J gene TRBJ2-5; TRBD2 is a possible D gene (5 bases). The CDR3 extends over 14 amino acids. V was pared by 0 bases and J by 7 bases, with 12 bases between. CDR1 and CDR2 (germline): SGHDN, FVKESK. CDR3 sequence: CASSQERVGGTQYF. The CDR3 DNA reads TGTGCCAGCAGCCAAGAGCGGGTAGGAGGGACCCAGTACTTC.

CDR3 coding DNA: TGTGCCAGCAGCCAAGGTCTACCTGGAGGGTCCTACGAGCAGTACTTC. Amino acid sequence: CASSQGLPGGSYEQYF. The genes are TRBV14 and TRBJ2-7; D might be TRBD2 (6 bases). Trimming cost V 1 base and J 1 base, with 14 bases left between them. Germline V CDR1 and CDR2: SGHDN, FVKESK. There are 16 residues in the CDR3.

The chain carries TRBV27 and TRBJ1-3; tentatively, D is TRBD1 (6 bases). The CDR3 is 13 residues long. CDR1 is MNHEY and CDR2 is SMNVEV in the germline V gene (reference sequence). V was clipped by 6 bases and J by 4 bases, with 10 bases between them. CDR3 region: CASRLTGGNTIYF. In nucleotides, the CDR3 is TGTGCCAGCAGGTTGACAGGAGGAAACACCATATATTTT.

The chain combines TRBV4-2 with TRBJ1-2; D may be TRBD1 (5 bases). Germline values: CDR1 LGHNA, CDR2 YNFKEQ. This CDR3 has 14 amino acids. The V gene lost 0 bases and the J gene lost 8 bases, with 13 bases spanning the gap. This CDR3 reads CASSQDQGGRGYTF. CDR3 bases: TGTGCCAGCAGCCAAGATCAGGGAGGTCGGGGCTACACCTTC.

The V gene is TRBV29-1, the J gene TRBJ1-1, with a possible D match to TRBD1 (5 bases). The germline V and J ends were trimmed by 6 bases and 0 bases, with 11 bases remaining between them. Germline values: CDR1 SQVTM, CDR2 ANQGSEA. The CDR3 length is 13 residues. In DNA form, the CDR3 reads TGCAGCGTAGCAGGGAACCTGAACACTGAAGCTTTCTTT. This sequence encodes CSVAGNLNTEAFF.

The CDR3 protein is CASSPPGLADEQFF. CDR3 coding DNA: TGTGCCAGCTCACCGCCGGGACTAGCGGATGAGCAGTTCTTC. This chain joins TRBV18 and TRBJ2-1, with 11 bases that match TRBD2. The CDR3 is 14 residues long. V was clipped by 3 bases and J by 8 bases; unmatched bases: 3. CDR1 and CDR2 (germline): KGHSH, LQKENI.

The genes are TRBV18 and TRBJ2-1, with 8 bases matching TRBD1. Germline CDR1 reads KGHSH; CDR2 reads LQKENI. V shed 3 bases, J shed 8 bases, and the junction held 6 bases outside the gene matches. This CDR3 region has 14 residues. CDR3 DNA: TGTGCCAGCTCACCCCAGGGGGCGCGGGATGAGCAGTTCTTC. Translated, it gives CASSPQGARDEQFF.

The gene calls are TRBV11-1 and TRBJ2-2; perhaps TRBD2 as D (6 bases). Germline CDR1 and CDR2: SGHAT and FQDESV (reference sequence). With 2 bases removed from V and 3 bases from J, the gap between germline ends came to 10 bases. The CDR3 is made up of 15 amino acids. The CDR3 protein is CASSLFGGHTGELFF. The CDR3, as DNA: TGTGCCAGCAGCTTATTCGGGGGTCACACCGGGGAGCTGTTTTTT. Combining the CDR3 with reference TRBV11-1 and TRBJ2-2 gives the whole variable domain EAEVAQSPRYKITEKSQAVAFWCDPISGHATLYWYRQILGQGPELLVQFQDESVVDDSQLPKDRFSAERLKGVDSTLKIQPAELGDSAMYLCASSLFGGHTGELFFGEGSRLTVL.

J is TRBJ2-3 and V is TRBV5-4; D possibly corresponds to TRBD2 (6 bases). Germline V gene data show CDR1 as SGHNT and CDR2 as YYREEE (reference sequence). Trimming stripped 2 bases from V and 1 base from J, with 11 bases between. The CDR3 has 15 residues. Written as DNA, the CDR3 is TGTGCCAGCAGCTTACGGGAGAGCGGCACAGATACGCAGTATTTT. It codes for CASSLRESGTDTQYF.

The chain links TRBV19 to TRBJ1-1; 9 bases fit TRBD1. In germline, CDR1 is LNHDA, CDR2 SQIVND (reference sequence). The CDR3 consists of 16 residues. V shed 5 bases, J shed 1 base, and the junction held 8 bases outside the gene matches. The CDR3 here is CASSSTGTGKNTEAFF. The DNA for the CDR3 is TGTGCCAGTAGTTCAACCGGGACAGGGAAGAACACTGAAGCTTTCTTT.

The V call is TRBV2, the J call TRBJ1-3; unclear D gene. Germline V gene sequence: CDR1 SNHLY, CDR2 FYNNEI. V lost 0 bases to trimming and J lost 0 bases, with 9 bases between them. This CDR3 has 16 amino acids. CDR3 in amino acids: CASSEAGLGSGNTIYF. CDR3 nucleotide sequence: TGTGCCAGCAGTGAAGCTGGACTCGGCTCTGGAAACACCATATATTTT.

V gene TRBV5-1 combines with J gene TRBJ1-1; D remains ambiguous. Per germline, CDR1 SGHRS and CDR2 YFSETQ. The CDR3 length is 14 residues. Between the trimmed V and J ends, which lost 0 bases and 2 bases, there was a span of 8 bases. The DNA for the CDR3 is TGCGCCAGCAGCTTGGCCTACGGTAACACTGAAGCTTTCTTT. Protein: CASSLAYGNTEAFF.